This T cell receptor (beta chain) is from a study of cytomegalovirus exposure and HLA in healthy donors. Study details: Per a later analysis, the roughly 670 first-cohort and 120 validation repertoires shared one platform. Notes on the study in general: While the bulk of TCR sequences proved rare, some public TCRs turned up in many donors. Listed as cytomegalovirus-associated were around 160 TCR beta chains. A classifier reportedly called cytomegalovirus status with high sensitivity and specificity.

Some clones are missing from TCRdb's copy, which holds only in-frame ones; the method was immunoSEQ multiplex PCR. The sample includes around 200,000 clones, 70% to 90% of them seen just once. Comments on this clone: Its antigen remains unidentified.

Between the trimmed V and J ends, which lost 1 base and 5 bases, there was a span of 11 bases. The CDR3 contains 15 residues. The V gene's germline CDR1 is SGHAT and CDR2 FQNNGV. Sequenced: PBMCs. J is TRBJ2-2 and V is TRBV11-2; D might be TRBD2 (6 bases). This sequence was found in a woman between 18 and 29 years old in good health and CMV-seronegative. As DNA, the CDR3 is TGTGCCAGCAGCTTAGTCGCGGGATATACCGGGGAGCTGTTTTTT. It yields the protein CASSLVAGYTGELFF.